This entry lists 32 T cell receptor beta chains sequenced from one sample in a study of tumor-infiltrating lymphocytes in primary liver carcinoma. Unsorted whole blood yielded blood RNA, and germline DNA was extracted as well. The input was 450 to 500 ng total RNA; TCR beta cDNA was made from it with a constant-region primer. Three-round nested multiplex PCR performed with slightly modified ARM-PCR produced the TCR beta libraries. Rounds one and two of PCR, each of 10 to 11 cycles, were primed with TRBV1-TRBV30 forward primers and a C-beta reverse primer. TCRdb reprocessed the multiplex PCR reads with MiXCR, giving one entry per CDR3 protein. The table shows around 210,000 distinct CDR3 sequences, with roughly 61% occurring only once. The specimen sequenced was peripheral blood. The receptor source for this set is a woman aged 55-75 years with primary liver carcinoma and hepatitis B virus infection.

This clonotype was recorded at least ten times. The chain recombines TRBV4-1 with TRBJ1-3; D gene unclear. This CDR3 has 14 amino acids. Trimming took 1 base from V and 6 from J, leaving 10 bases between them. The germline CDR1 and CDR2 sequences are MGHRA and YSYEKL. The CDR3 region has the DNA TGCGCCAGCAGCCAAGGGCCAGACCAAAACACCATATATTTT. Its protein is CASSQGPDQNTIYF.

The rearrangement joins TRBV2 to TRBJ1-4, with TRBD1 identical over 8 bases. The CDR3 length is 14 residues. Germline values: CDR1 SNHLY, CDR2 FYNNEI. V gave up 5 bases and J gave up 6 bases; unmatched junction bases: 5. CDR3 sequence (DNA): TGTGCCAGCAGTCAGGACAGGGCTCATGAAAAACTGTTTTTT. Its protein is CASSQDRAHEKLFF.

Concerning this clonotype: One end of the junction is discordant with germline, which a read error may explain. The gene calls are TRBV29-1 and TRBJ1-1; the D is unclear. This CDR3 is built from 13 residues. Germline lookup yields CDR1 SQVTM and CDR2 ANQGSEA. The CDR3 DNA reads as TGCAGCACCAGTACAGAAACGAACAGTGAAGCTTTCTTT. Translated, it gives CSTSTETNSEAFF.

With respect to this clonotype: This may arise from a read error, as a much more abundant clone is one base away. The CDR3 region is CASSYLPGGTGANVLTF. The DNA for the CDR3 is TGTGCCAGCAGTTACCTCCCTGGAGGGACTGGGGCCAACGTCCTGACTTTC. This chain links TRBV6-5 with TRBJ2-6; a weak D match, TRBD2 (6 bases). V lost 2 bases and J 2 bases, leaving 13 bases between the germline ends. The germline CDR1 and CDR2 sequences are MNHEY and SVGAGI. This CDR3 contains 17 residues.

About this clonotype itself: One end of the junction varies from germline; a read error may be responsible. The CDR3 here is CGLGGSNTDTRYF. The CDR3 coding sequence is TGCGGATTAGGGGGCTCAAACACAGATACGCGGTATTTC. The V and J genes are TRBV29-1 and TRBJ2-3; 7 bases fit TRBD1. The CDR3 consists of 13 residues. The germline V gene encodes CDR1 SQVTM and CDR2 ANQGSEA.

This clonotype was recorded at least ten times. V and J are TRBV28 and TRBJ2-7; no reliable D call. The CDR3 sequence is 13 residues long. The germline V gene encodes CDR1 MDHEN and CDR2 SYDVKM. V dropped 7 bases and J dropped 1 base, with 11 bases sitting between them. CDR3 residues: CASNRPTSYEQYF. CDR3 bases: TGTGCCAGCAACCGCCCCACATCCTACGAGCAGTACTTC.

This clonotype has just a few counts. The chain has TRBV5-1 and TRBJ2-6; D uncertain. In germline, CDR1 is SGHRS, CDR2 YFSETQ. The length of the CDR3 is 17 residues. V lost 0 bases and J lost 2, with 12 bases in between. CDR3 bases: TGCGCCAGCAGCTTGGCCCCAGCTACTGCTGGGGCCAACGTCCTGACTTTC. This encodes CASSLAPATAGANVLTF.

This clonotype has a count of ten or more. The rearrangement links TRBV13 to TRBJ2-7; TRBD1 matches at 7 bases. Germline CDR1 reads PRHDT; CDR2 reads FYEKMQ (reference sequence). CDR3 length equals 12 residues. V shed 5 bases and J 10 bases; nucleotides not matched to a gene: 8. The CDR3 is CASSRGQLEQYF. Written as DNA, the CDR3 is TGTGCCAGCAGCCGGGGACAGCTCGAACAGTACTTC.

Worth noting for this clonotype: This could be a read error, since a much larger clone is one nucleotide away. The gene calls are TRBV7-9 and TRBJ2-7, with D perhaps matching TRBD2 (5 bases). The V end lost 0 bases, the J end lost 5 bases, and 11 bases lay between the germline ends. CDR1 is SEHNR and CDR2 is FQNEAQ in the germline V gene (reference sequence). This CDR3 is 14 amino acids long. The CDR3 DNA is TGTGCCAGCAGCTTAGCAGGGTCGAGGGACGAGCAGTACTTC. It translates to CASSLAGSRDEQYF. The complete variable domain, with remaining parts taken from reference TRBV7-9 and TRBJ2-7, reads DTGVSQNPRHKITKRGQNVTFRCDPISEHNRLYWYRQTLGQGPEFLTYFQNEAQLEKSRLLSDRFSAERPKGSFSTLEIQRTEQGDSAMYLCASSLAGSRDEQYFGPGTRLTVT.

This clonotype has ten or more counts. V and J are TRBV12-3 or TRBV12-4 and TRBJ1-5; D gene unclear. V was clipped by 7 bases and J by 1 base, with 8 bases between them. There are 13 residues in the CDR3. The CDR3 spells CASTRSSNQPQHF. The DNA for the CDR3 is TGTGCCAGCACCAGGTCAAGCAATCAGCCCCAGCATTTT.

The table lists this clonotype with a few counts. V gene TRBV7-9 combines with J gene TRBJ1-6; 10 bases are a match to TRBD1. The V gene's germline CDR1 is SEHNR and CDR2 FQNEAQ (reference sequence). The CDR3 spans 19 residues. V shed 5 bases and J 0 bases; nucleotides not matched to a gene: 10. In nucleotides, the CDR3 is TGTGCCAGCAGCGATGGGACAGGGGAAATTAGCTCCTATAATTCACCCCTCCACTTT. Amino acid sequence: CASSDGTGEISSYNSPLHF.

A remark on this clonotype: This may be a read error, as it is one base from a much larger clone. This CDR3 fails to terminate in the conserved phenylalanine or tryptophan, so it likely reflects a read error. The chain joins TRBV6-1 to TRBJ1-4; 7 bases are a match to TRBD1. The germline V gene encodes CDR1 MNHNS and CDR2 SASEGT. The length of the CDR3 is 17 residues. V was pared by 3 bases and J by 4 bases, with 11 bases of the junction left unmatched. The CDR3 sequence: CASSDQPGQSFNEKLFL. The CDR3, as DNA: TGTGCCAGCAGTGATCAGCCGGGACAGAGCTTTAATGAAAAACTGTTTCTT.

As regards this clonotype: The conserved phenylalanine or tryptophan normally closing the CDR3 is absent here, so this likely arose from a read error. The chain joins TRBV4-1 to TRBJ1-1; D might be TRBD1 (6 bases). V was shortened by 6 bases and J by 0 bases, with 11 bases between the two germline ends. The V gene's germline CDR1 is MGHRA and CDR2 YSYEKL. The CDR3 extends over 14 amino acids. The CDR3 DNA sequence: TGCGCCAGCAGGTGGACAGAGATGAACACTGAAGCTTTCTTA. Its protein is CASRWTEMNTEAFL.

With regard to this clonotype: A read error is possible here, since a much larger clone lies one base away. The CDR3 nucleotides read TGCGCCAGCAGCCAAGCGGCGGGAGTGAAGTTCTTC. Translating it yields CASSQAAGVKFF. The chain employs TRBV4-1 and TRBJ2-1, with TRBD2 matching 7 bases. This CDR3 comprises 12 residues. The V gene's germline CDR1 is MGHRA and CDR2 YSYEKL. The V segment lost 1 base and the J segment 14 bases; nucleotides outside the gene matches: 5.

This clonotype has a single count. This chain connects TRBV28 to TRBJ2-1; 13 nucleotides line up with TRBD2. The CDR3 loop spans 17 amino acids. The V gene end was trimmed by 5 bases and the J gene end by 8 bases; junction bases not matched to a gene: 12. Germline V CDR1 and CDR2: MDHEN, SYDVKM. CDR3 in amino acids: CASSLGTSGRALDEQFF. The CDR3 coding sequence is TGTGCCAGCAGTCTCGGTACTAGCGGGAGGGCCCTCGATGAGCAGTTCTTC.

This clonotype appeared once. A clone one base away is much larger, so this may be a read error. This rearrangement joins TRBV6-6 to TRBJ2-7; the match to TRBD1 covers 9 bases. The CDR3 contains 15 residues. The germline V gene has CDR1 MNHNY and CDR2 SVGAGI (reference sequence). The CDR3 DNA sequence: TGTGCCAGCAGTGCTCCAGGGACAGGGCTTTACGAGCAGCACTTC. Translation gives CASSAPGTGLYEQHF.

This clonotype has more than one count but fewer than ten. This may be a read error: a much more frequent sequence differs by one nucleotide. This chain links TRBV6-1 with TRBJ1-2; the D gene is possibly TRBD1 (6 bases). The CDR3 totals 13 residues. Germline V gene sequence: CDR1 MNHNS, CDR2 SASEGT. The CDR3 coding sequence is TGTGCCAGCAGTGACGGACAGACCTATGACTACACCTTC. Residues: CASSDGQTYDYTF.

This clonotype appeared once. A much larger clone sits a single nucleotide away, making a read error possible. The genes are TRBV29-1 and TRBJ1-1, with 8 nucleotides matching TRBD1. There are 14 residues in the CDR3. CDR1 SQVTM and CDR2 ANQGSEA come from the germline V gene. V lost 3 bases and J lost 8; bases outside the gene matches: 11. This CDR3 reads CSVDPHRGLNEAFF. CDR3 sequence (DNA): TGCAGCGTTGACCCCCACAGGGGGTTAAACGAAGCTTTCTTT.

In its sample, this clonotype was seen a few times. A single base separates this from a much larger clone, so it may be a read error. This chain uses TRBV6-1 with TRBJ2-7; TRBD2 matches at 10 bases. Trimming took 3 bases from V and 0 from J; bases not matched to a gene: 2. There are 15 residues in the CDR3. In germline, CDR1 is MNHNS, CDR2 SASEGT. The CDR3, as DNA: TGTGCCAGCAGTGAGGGACTAGCGAACTCCTACGAGCAGTACTTC. Its protein is CASSEGLANSYEQYF.

For this clonotype: This may arise from a read error, as a much more abundant clone is one base away. V usage is TRBV6-6 and J usage is TRBJ2-3, with 8 bases aligning to TRBD2. The CDR3 has 13 amino acids. Looked up from germline, CDR1 is MNHNY and CDR2 is SVGAGI (reference sequence). CDR3 protein: CGSRGGSTDTQYF. The CDR3 DNA is TGTGGCAGCCGGGGGGGTAGCACAGATACGCAGTATTTT.

This clonotype was counted at least ten times. The chain carries TRBV6-5 and TRBJ1-5, with 7 nucleotides matching TRBD1. The germline V gene has CDR1 MNHEY and CDR2 SVGAGI. V shed 6 bases and J 5 bases; nucleotides not matched to a gene: 7. The CDR3 contains 14 residues. Here the CDR3 DNA reads TGTGCCAGCAGCAGGGGACAGAGTTATCAGCCCCAGCATTTT. Translating gives CASSRGQSYQPQHF.

The chain recombines TRBV29-1 with TRBJ2-1, with 8 bases matching TRBD1. The germline gives CDR1 SQVTM, CDR2 ANQGSEA. This CDR3 spans 15 amino acids. The trim removed 1 base at V and 0 bases at J, leaving 2 bases unmatched. CDR3 sequence reads: CSVEGQGISYNEQFF. The CDR3 coding sequence is TGCAGCGTTGAAGGACAGGGGATCTCCTACAATGAGCAGTTCTTC.

The DNA of the CDR3 is TGTGCCATCACTGAAGGGGGCGCAGGTTACGAGCAGTACTTC. Translation: CAITEGGAGYEQYF. The genes are TRBV28 and TRBJ2-7, with 7 bases aligning to TRBD1. The CDR3 is 14 amino acids. Per germline, CDR1 MDHEN and CDR2 SYDVKM. J gave up 4 bases and V 10 bases, and 13 bases lay outside the gene matches.

The chain links TRBV25-1 to TRBJ2-7; D is undetermined. This CDR3 has 13 amino acids. The V end lost 6 bases, the J end lost 0 bases, and 9 bases lay between the germline ends. Germline CDR1 and CDR2: MGHDK and SYGVNS. The CDR3 protein is CASRDLGSYEQYF. The CDR3 DNA reads as TGTGCCAGCAGGGACCTGGGCTCCTACGAGCAGTACTTC.

The V gene is TRBV7-9, the J gene TRBJ2-3, with TRBD1 matching over 7 bases. This CDR3 is 15 amino acids long. Trimming cost V 7 bases and J 2 bases; bases outside gene matches: 9. CDR1 is SEHNR, CDR2 FQNEAQ, per germline (reference sequence). The CDR3 is CASNFNRGYTDTQYF. CDR3 sequence (DNA): TGTGCCAGCAACTTCAACAGGGGATACACAGATACGCAGTATTTT.

In this sample, this clonotype turned up once. Possible read error: a much larger clone is one base away. The rearrangement uses TRBV6-6 and TRBJ1-2, with TRBD1 as a possible D gene (5 bases). In germline, CDR1 is MNHNY, CDR2 SVGAGI (reference sequence). V was pared by 5 bases and J by 4 bases, with 20 bases between. The CDR3 has 16 amino acids. The CDR3 DNA is TGTGCCAGCAGTACGCGACAGAGAGCCACCCTCTATGGCTACACCTTC. Translation: CASSTRQRATLYGYTF.

As to this clonotype: A junction end diverges from the germline sequence, so it may reflect a read error. This chain joins TRBV11-2 and TRBJ1-1; 9 bases match TRBD1. This CDR3 spans 14 amino acids. Germline loops: CDR1 SGHAT, CDR2 FQNNGV. CDR3 bases: TGTGCCAGCAGCTTATCACAGGGGGCCACTGAAACTTTCTTT. Encoded protein: CASSLSQGATETFF.

The chain couples TRBV5-8 to TRBJ2-7, with TRBD2 as a possible D gene (7 bases). Germline V CDR1 and CDR2: SGHTS, YDEGEE. The CDR3 is made up of 13 amino acids. Trimming took off 6 bases at V and 5 bases at J, with 15 bases between the two ends. In DNA form, the CDR3 reads TGTGCCAGCAATAGAAAAGGGGGGGACGAGCAGTACTTC. It translates to CASNRKGGDEQYF.

Ten or more counts support this clonotype. V gene TRBV6-1 combines with J gene TRBJ2-7, with 7 bases identical to TRBD1. Germline lookup yields CDR1 MNHNS and CDR2 SASEGT. This CDR3 is built from 14 residues. V was clipped by 8 bases and J by 2 bases; unmatched bases: 9. The CDR3 loop is CASQDRAGAYEQYF. CDR3 coding DNA: TGTGCCAGCCAAGACAGGGCAGGAGCCTACGAGCAGTACTTC.

Concerning this clonotype itself: It may be a read error: a sequence one base away is much more abundant. The rearrangement joins TRBV6-1 to TRBJ2-1; unclear D gene. Germline V gene data show CDR1 as MNHNS and CDR2 as SASEGT. The CDR3 extends over 10 amino acids. For the CDR3, the DNA is TGTGTCAGCAGTCTGGGTGAGCAGTTCTTC. As protein: CVSSLGEQFF.

This clonotype was found a few times. V and J are TRBV30 and TRBJ2-1; 11 bases are a match to TRBD2. In germline, CDR1 is GTSNPN, CDR2 SVGIG (reference sequence). Trimming took 2 bases from V and 9 from J; bases not matched to a gene: 6. The CDR3 is made up of 14 amino acids. The CDR3 is CAWSWLAGGGEQFF. CDR3 nucleotides: TGTGCCTGGAGTTGGCTAGCGGGAGGTGGTGAGCAGTTCTTC.

This chain links TRBV4-2 with TRBJ2-1; 9 nucleotides line up with TRBD2. This CDR3 contains 17 residues. Germline-derived CDR1 and CDR2 are LGHNA and YNFKEQ. The trim removed 0 bases at V and 13 bases at J, leaving 16 bases unmatched. The CDR3 loop reads CASSQEVAGASYNGQFF. The CDR3 DNA is TGTGCCAGCAGCCAAGAGGTAGCGGGGGCCTCCTACAATGGACAGTTCTTC.